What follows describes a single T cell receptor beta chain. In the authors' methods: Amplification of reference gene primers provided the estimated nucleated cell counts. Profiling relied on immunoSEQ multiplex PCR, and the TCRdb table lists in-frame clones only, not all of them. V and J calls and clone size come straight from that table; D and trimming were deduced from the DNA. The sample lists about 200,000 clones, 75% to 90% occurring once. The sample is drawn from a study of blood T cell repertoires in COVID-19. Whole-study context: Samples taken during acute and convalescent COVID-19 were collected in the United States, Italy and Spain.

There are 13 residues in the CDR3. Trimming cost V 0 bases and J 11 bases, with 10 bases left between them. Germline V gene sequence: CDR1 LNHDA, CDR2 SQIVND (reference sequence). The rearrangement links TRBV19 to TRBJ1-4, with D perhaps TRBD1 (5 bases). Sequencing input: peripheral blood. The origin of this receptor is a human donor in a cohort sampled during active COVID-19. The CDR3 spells CASSIDLEGKLFF. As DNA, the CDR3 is TGTGCCAGTAGTATAGATTTGGAGGGGAAACTGTTTTTT.